This TCR beta chain is drawn from a study of blood T cell repertoires in COVID-19. Across the study: Some COVID-19 samples were acute and others convalescent; all came from the United States, Italy and Spain.

Original methodology: Amplification with reference gene primers provided the estimates of nucleated cell counts. Here immunoSEQ multiplex PCR was the method, and the copy in TCRdb shows in-frame clones only, minus some. The V and J calls and clone size were taken over from that table, and D and trimming were inferred from the DNA. The data hold around 300,000 clones, with approximately 86% observed a single time. The CDR3 is made up of 16 amino acids. Looked up from germline, CDR1 is SGHTA and CDR2 is FQGNSA. J lost 4 bases, V lost 5 bases, and 5 bases had no gene match. The sequenced sample was peripheral blood. This sequence joins TRBV7-2 and TRBJ2-5; 15 nucleotides agree with TRBD2. The receptor was derived from a woman in her forties or fifties with active or convalescent COVID-19. The CDR3 loop is CASSPGLAGGSETQYF. The DNA for the CDR3 is TGTGCCAGCAGCCCGGGACTAGCGGGAGGTTCAGAGACCCAGTACTTC. Full variable domain (missing parts from reference TRBV7-2 and TRBJ2-5): GAGVSQSPSNKVTEKGKDVELRCDPISGHTALYWYRQSLGQGLEFLIYFQGNSAPDKSGLPSDRFSAERTGGSVSTLTIQRTQQEDSAVYLCASSPGLAGGSETQYFGPGTRLLVL.